The clone carrying this T cell receptor (beta chain) has just one count. This sample was taken from a study of CD8+CD57+ T cells in acquired aplastic anemia. Germline assignment: CDR1 SEHNR and CDR2 FQNEAQ (reference sequence). The V and J ends lost 1 base and 3 bases, in that order; junction bases with no gene match: 2. This CDR3 has 15 residues. TCR beta VDJ combinations and CDR3 sequences were profiled from genomic DNA. TCRdb reanalysed the reads using MiXCR and keeps one entry per CDR3 protein. The top ten clones hold approximately 20% of a sample with some 200,000 distinct CDR3 sequences, about half of them seen once. Selection for sequencing was limited to patients who had shown CD8+CD57+ cell expansion by flow cytometry.

The sample was sorted CD4+, CD8+, or CD8+CD57+ T cells (not recorded which) from PBMCs. The rearrangement uses TRBV7-9 and TRBJ2-2; TRBD2 agrees at 7 bases. This receptor was taken from a human donor with aplastic anemia. In nucleotides, the CDR3 is TGTGCCAGCAGCTTAGAGGGAGGGGACACCGGGGAGCTGTTTTTT. Translating gives CASSLEGGDTGELFF.